The 19 T cell receptor beta chains below were found in one sample sequenced in a study of T cells in Graves' hyperthyroidism and ophthalmopathy (dated by TCRdb to between 2018 and 2021). The library came from multiplex PCR. This sample was sequenced with an Illumina HiSeq 2000. The TCR beta CDR3 regions were amplified from RNA transcripts. A first-round RT-PCR of the TCR CDR3 used the HTBI primer set with the Qiagen OneStep RT-PCR kit. Starting from the raw public reads, TCRdb applied fastp trimming at Q25, assembled clones with MiXCR and retained in-frame beta chains. Each entry is one CDR3 protein sequence, shown with its most common DNA and genes. In all, the sample holds approximately 400,000 distinct CDR3 sequences, and around a sixth of those were seen once. The ten largest account for around 40% of the sample. The specimen sequenced was blood. Receptors originate from a man younger than 30 with Graves' ophthalmopathy.

This chain joins TRBV27 and TRBJ1-1; D call uncertain. The CDR3 has 14 residues. From germline, CDR1 is MNHEY and CDR2 SMNVEV (reference sequence). V lost 6 bases and J 1 base, leaving 12 bases between the germline ends. The CDR3 sequence: CASRSYYKNTEAFF. The DNA of the CDR3 is TGTGCCAGCAGGTCATACTACAAGAACACTGAAGCTTTCTTT.

The chain has TRBV20-1 and TRBJ2-1; 15 bases fit TRBD2. The CDR3 contains 18 residues. The V gene end was trimmed by 1 base and the J gene end by 7 bases; junction bases not matched to a gene: 11. Germline V CDR1 and CDR2: DFQATT, SNEGSKA (reference sequence). The CDR3 sequence: CSARANRPGLAGGNEQFF. In DNA, the CDR3 is TGCAGTGCTAGAGCTAACCGCCCAGGACTAGCGGGGGGGAATGAGCAGTTCTTC.

V and J are TRBV25-1 and TRBJ1-1; 10 nucleotides match TRBD1. J gave up 1 base and V 4 bases, and 3 bases lay outside the gene matches. CDR1 MGHDK and CDR2 SYGVNS come from the germline V gene. The CDR3 runs to 15 residues. The CDR3 DNA follows: TGTGCCAGCAGTGCCAGGGACAGGGGGAACACTGAAGCTTTCTTT. It yields the protein CASSARDRGNTEAFF.

This clonotype was recorded many times. The rearrangement uses TRBV27 and TRBJ1-2; D might be TRBD1 (6 bases). V was clipped by 6 bases and J by 7 bases, with 9 bases between them. The CDR3 is made up of 11 amino acids. Germline V gene lookup returns CDR1 MNHEY and CDR2 SMNVEV (reference sequence). The CDR3 spells CASRQGSGYTF. As DNA, the CDR3 is TGTGCCAGCAGACAGGGTTCTGGCTACACCTTC.

This clonotype was recorded many times. This chain uses TRBV20-1 with TRBJ2-3, with 7 nucleotides matching TRBD1. V gave up 3 bases and J gave up 0 bases; unmatched junction bases: 6. This CDR3 contains 15 residues. CDR1 and CDR2 (germline): DFQATT, SNEGSKA (reference sequence). The CDR3 reads CSASIRQGSTDTQYF. The CDR3 region has the DNA TGCAGTGCTAGTATACGACAGGGCAGCACAGATACGCAGTATTTT.

There are many counts of this clonotype. The chain links TRBV11-2 to TRBJ2-2, with 13 positions matching TRBD2. The CDR3 length is 20 residues. V gave up 5 bases and J gave up 5 bases; unmatched junction bases: 17. Germline V CDR1 and CDR2: SGHAT, FQNNGV. CDR3 nucleotides: TGTGCCAGCAGCGCCCGACGACTAGCGGGGGGCCCCTGGCGTACCGGGGAGCTGTTTTTT. This gives the protein CASSARRLAGGPWRTGELFF.

This clonotype was observed at least ten times. The V call is TRBV12-3 or TRBV12-4, the J call TRBJ2-5; 10 bases align to TRBD2. Unmatched junction bases numbered 5, after V lost 6 bases and J lost 1 base. The CDR3 is 15 residues long. The CDR3 bases are TGTGCCAGCAGCTATAGCGGGGGGCTCCAAGAGACCCAGTACTTC. The encoded protein is CASSYSGGLQETQYF.

This chain uses TRBV2 with TRBJ1-1; 9 bases map to TRBD1. CDR1 and CDR2 from the germline V gene are SNHLY and FYNNEI. CDR3 length: 15 residues. J was trimmed by 4 bases and V by 8 bases; bases with no gene match: 11. CDR3 nucleotide sequence: TGTGCCAGCCTCGCGCCGGGACAGGGAAGCACTGAAGCTTTCTTT. This encodes CASLAPGQGSTEAFF.

With regard to this clonotype: This may come from a read error, since a much larger clone is one base off. The chain combines TRBV27 with TRBJ1-3; TRBD1 agrees at 9 bases. The CDR3 has 15 amino acids. Germline lookup yields CDR1 MNHEY and CDR2 SMNVEV (reference sequence). CDR3 protein: CVSSLSGQGGNTIYF. The DNA for the CDR3 is TGTGTCAGCAGTTTATCGGGACAGGGCGGAAACACCATATATTTT.

The J gene is TRBJ2-5, the V gene TRBV2; either TRBD1 or TRBD2 may fit D (6 bases each). Germline CDR1 and CDR2: SNHLY and FYNNEI. Trimming removed 6 bases at V and 5 bases at J, with 16 bases between. The CDR3 is 14 amino acids. The CDR3 coding sequence is TGTGCCAGCAGGGGTCGGGGGCTAACGGAGACCCAGTACTTC. Translation: CASRGRGLTETQYF.

This clonotype was observed at least ten times. The gene calls are TRBV6-1 and TRBJ2-3; possible D gene TRBD1, 7 bases. The CDR3 has 17 amino acids. Trimming took off 3 bases at V and 4 bases at J, with 20 bases between the two ends. Germline CDR1 reads MNHNS; CDR2 reads SASEGT. The CDR3 loop is CASSDGWRQGGPDTQYF. Written as DNA, the CDR3 is TGTGCCAGCAGTGATGGGTGGAGACAGGGAGGTCCAGATACGCAGTATTTT.

This chain joins TRBV7-9 and TRBJ1-3, with D hard to call. The CDR3 totals 12 residues. Trimming stripped 0 bases from V and 16 bases from J, with 13 bases between. Germline CDR1 and CDR2: SEHNR and FQNEAQ (reference sequence). The CDR3 DNA follows: TGTGCCAGCAGCTTAGCGGTGGAGCCTTCGTATTTT. Translating gives CASSLAVEPSYF.

V gene TRBV29-1 combines with J gene TRBJ1-2; D is unresolved. CDR3 length equals 11 residues. Trimming cost V 5 bases and J 0 bases, with 4 bases left between them. Germline V gene data show CDR1 as SQVTM and CDR2 as ANQGSEA. The CDR3 nucleotides are TGCAGCGTTCAAGCTAACTATGGCTACACCTTC. Translating gives CSVQANYGYTF.

This clonotype has a handful of counts. The chain joins TRBV20-1 to TRBJ2-7; perhaps TRBD2 as D (6 bases). The germline V and J ends were trimmed by 6 bases and 2 bases, with 14 bases remaining between them. The CDR3 sequence is 13 residues long. Germline assignment: CDR1 DFQATT and CDR2 SNEGSKA (reference sequence). The CDR3 DNA is TGCAGTGCCAACGAGGGACTCACCTACGAGCAGTACTTC. This translates into CSANEGLTYEQYF.

This chain connects TRBV6-1 to TRBJ1-6; D gene uncertain. Between the trimmed V and J ends, which lost 0 bases and 2 bases, there was a span of 14 bases. CDR1 is MNHNS and CDR2 is SASEGT in the germline V gene. The CDR3 has 18 amino acids. Written as DNA, the CDR3 is TGTGCCAGCAGTGAAGCCCTCGGAGTGGGTCCCTATAATTCACCCCTCCACTTT. Amino acids: CASSEALGVGPYNSPLHF.

This clonotype was observed many times. The rearrangement joins TRBV12-3 or TRBV12-4 to TRBJ2-7; 12 bases fit TRBD1. This CDR3 comprises 16 residues. J gave up 7 bases and V 6 bases, and 13 bases lay outside the gene matches. This CDR3 reads CASSPGTGGAGWEQYF. CDR3 sequence (DNA): TGTGCCAGCAGCCCAGGGACAGGGGGCGCAGGATGGGAGCAGTACTTC.

V and J are TRBV10-3 and TRBJ2-4; D not certain. Trimming took off 0 bases at V and 1 base at J, with 7 bases between the two ends. The CDR3 spans 15 residues. The germline V gene encodes CDR1 ENHRY and CDR2 SYGVKD. The CDR3 bases are TGTGCCATCAGTGAGTCTGGAGTGGCCAAAAACATTCAGTACTTC. The encoded protein is CAISESGVAKNIQYF.

This clonotype has just a few counts. The chain couples TRBV20-1 to TRBJ2-2; D remains unclear. CDR3 size: 15 residues. CDR1 is DFQATT and CDR2 is SNEGSKA in the germline V gene (reference sequence). The germline V and J ends were trimmed by 0 bases and 4 bases, with 12 bases remaining between them. CDR3 residues: CSARDPRSGTGELFF. CDR3 nucleotides: TGCAGTGCTAGAGATCCCCGTAGTGGCACCGGGGAGCTGTTTTTT.

This clonotype was recorded at least ten times. The gene calls are TRBV5-6 and TRBJ2-1, with D hard to call. The V gene lost 1 base and the J gene lost 6 bases, with 11 bases spanning the gap. Germline V gene data show CDR1 as SGHDT and CDR2 as YYEEEE. The CDR3 has 14 amino acids. DNA of the CDR3: TGTGCCAGCAGCTTGAACCACCTGCCCAATGAGCAGTTCTTC. Protein: CASSLNHLPNEQFF.